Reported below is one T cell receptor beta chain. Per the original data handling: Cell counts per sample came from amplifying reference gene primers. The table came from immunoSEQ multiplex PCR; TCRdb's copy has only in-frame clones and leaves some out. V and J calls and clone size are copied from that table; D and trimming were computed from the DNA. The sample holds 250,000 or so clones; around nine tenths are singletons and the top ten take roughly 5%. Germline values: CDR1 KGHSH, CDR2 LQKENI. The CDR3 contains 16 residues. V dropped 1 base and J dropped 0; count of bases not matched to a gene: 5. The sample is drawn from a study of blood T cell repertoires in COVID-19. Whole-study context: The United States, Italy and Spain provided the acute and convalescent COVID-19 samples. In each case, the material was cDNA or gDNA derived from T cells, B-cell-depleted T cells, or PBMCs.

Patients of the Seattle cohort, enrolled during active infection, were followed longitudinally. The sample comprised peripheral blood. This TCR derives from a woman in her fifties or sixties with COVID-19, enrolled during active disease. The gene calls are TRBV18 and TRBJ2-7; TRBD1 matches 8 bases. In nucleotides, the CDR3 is TGTGCCAGCTCACCACTAGGACAGGGATTCTCCTACGAGCAGTACTTC. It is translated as CASSPLGQGFSYEQYF.